This entry features one TCR beta chain sequence. The CDR3 is made up of 12 amino acids. Deletions cut 2 bases from V and 2 bases from J, with 3 bases between. Germline assignment: CDR1 MDHEN and CDR2 SYDVKM. Sequenced by immunoSEQ multiplex PCR; TCRdb stores in-frame clones only, minus some. The sample carries 500,000 to 850,000 clones, around 87% recorded once. The record originates from a study of shared T cell receptors in the human thymus. These sequences were also reported in another study, on human thymus T cells. This second study says: The donors were infants in Finland with congenital heart defects, otherwise immunologically healthy. The source of the thymus tissue was resections taken during corrective heart surgery.

The sequence was collected from a boy less than two years old with a congenital heart defect. The sequenced material came from thymocytes. The chain recombines TRBV28 with TRBJ1-1, with D unresolved. The CDR3 DNA follows: TGTGCCAGCAGTTTAATAAACACTGAAGCTTTCTTT. Protein sequence: CASSLINTEAFF. Looking up the rest from reference TRBV28 and TRBJ1-1 gives the full variable domain: DVKVTQSSRYLVKRTGEKVFLECVQDMDHENMFWYRQDPGLGLRLIYFSYDVKMKEKGDIPEGYSVSREKKERFSLILESASTNQTSMYLCASSLINTEAFFGQGTRLTVV.